The 15 T cell receptor beta chains listed next were all sequenced from one sample in a study of T cells in localized non-small cell lung cancer (dated by TCRdb to about 2020). Libraries were built with the immunoSEQ multiplex PCR assay. Entries here come from immuneACCESS through TCRdb and include only in-frame sequences with V and J called. Some clones fail to appear in such tables; in the studies checked, an unresolved V gene covers under half of the shortfall, and the cause of the remainder is unknown. For this sample the table gives about 59,000 clones, of which roughly 90% were detected only once. Of the sample, approximately 20% falls within the top ten clones. The source was peripheral blood, collected before any cancer treatment. The source is a man between 40 and 70 years old with stage I lung adenocarcinoma.

In its sample, this clone was seen a few times. J is TRBJ2-1 and V is TRBV2; D is ambiguous. The CDR3 loop spans 15 amino acids. V lost 1 base, J lost 2 bases, and 9 bases lay in between. Germline V CDR1 and CDR2: SNHLY, FYNNEI. The CDR3 loop reads CASSEGSSPYNEQFF. CDR3 sequence (DNA): TGTGCCAGCAGTGAAGGGAGCAGCCCCTACAATGAGCAGTTCTTC.

CDR3 in DNA: TGTGCCAGTAGTATAGGGGCGGCTCATGAAAAACTGTTTTTT. Protein product: CASSIGAAHEKLFF. The chain uses TRBV19 and TRBJ1-4; D call uncertain. The CDR3 contains 14 residues. Looked up from germline, CDR1 is LNHDA and CDR2 is SQIVND (reference sequence). The ends were cut back, 1 base at V and 6 bases at J, with 9 bases in the middle.

The count of this clone is one. This chain links TRBV27 with TRBJ1-1, with D hard to call. Deletions cut 2 bases from V and 1 base from J, with 8 bases between. CDR1 is MNHEY and CDR2 is SMNVEV in the germline V gene (reference sequence). CDR3 length: 14 residues. CDR3: CASSLNGPNTEAFF. The CDR3 bases are TGTGCCAGCAGTTTAAATGGCCCGAACACTGAAGCTTTCTTT.

The genes are TRBV2 and TRBJ2-7; D is unclear. Germline CDR1 reads SNHLY; CDR2 reads FYNNEI. Trimming took off 6 bases at V and 3 bases at J, with 12 bases between the two ends. The CDR3 is made up of 13 amino acids. CDR3 loop: CASRSTDHYEQYF. DNA of the CDR3: TGTGCCAGCAGGTCCACAGACCACTACGAGCAGTACTTC.

This chain joins TRBV14 and TRBJ1-2; D perhaps matches TRBD1 (5 bases). The V and J ends lost 3 bases and 4 bases respectively, with 9 bases between them. The CDR3 has 13 residues. Germline lookup yields CDR1 SGHDN and CDR2 FVKESK. Here the CDR3 reads CASSQGRRYGYTF. In nucleotides, the CDR3 is TGTGCCAGCAGCCAGGGACGGCGCTATGGCTACACCTTC.

The chain employs TRBV5-1 and TRBJ1-1; a weak D match, TRBD1 (6 bases). Trimming cost V 4 bases and J 5 bases, with 18 bases left between them. This CDR3 has 15 residues. Germline loops: CDR1 SGHRS, CDR2 YFSETQ. The CDR3 reads CASSLPGATKTEAFF. In nucleotides, the CDR3 is TGCGCCAGCAGCCTCCCGGGGGCGACGAAGACTGAAGCTTTCTTT.

V gene TRBV11-3 combines with J gene TRBJ2-2, with D perhaps matching TRBD2 (5 bases). The V gene lost 1 base and the J gene lost 5 bases, with 11 bases spanning the gap. CDR3 length: 15 amino acids. Germline V gene sequence: CDR1 SGHNT, CDR2 YENEEA. In nucleotides, the CDR3 is TGTGCCAGCAGCTTAGTGGGTGGCGGGACCGGGGAGCTGTTTTTT. Protein sequence: CASSLVGGGTGELFF.

The J gene is TRBJ1-1, the V gene TRBV5-1; possible D gene TRBD1, 5 bases. The CDR3 loop spans 14 amino acids. Germline CDR1 SGHRS, CDR2 YFSETQ. Trimming took off 6 bases at V and 1 base at J, with 13 bases between the two ends. This chain's CDR3 is CASKAWGGNTEAFF. CDR3 DNA: TGCGCCAGCAAAGCTTGGGGCGGGAACACTGAAGCTTTCTTT.

The chain uses TRBV9 and TRBJ2-5; TRBD2 agrees at 9 bases. This CDR3 is built from 16 residues. V was pared by 4 bases and J by 2 bases, with 9 bases of the junction left unmatched. CDR1 SGDLS and CDR2 YYNGEE come from the germline V gene. CDR3 sequence reads: CASSLGSSGIQETQYF. DNA for the CDR3: TGTGCCAGCAGCCTGGGGTCTAGCGGGATACAAGAGACCCAGTACTTC.

This clone was counted once. This sequence joins TRBV6-6 and TRBJ2-7; TRBD1 is a possible D gene (6 bases). CDR3 length equals 14 residues. V lost 4 bases, J lost 0 bases, and 10 bases lay in between. Germline CDR1 is MNHNY and CDR2 is SVGAGI (reference sequence). The CDR3 bases are TGTGCCAGCAGTTGGGACACAACCTCCTACGAGCAGTACTTC. Translation gives CASSWDTTSYEQYF.

This clone was detected only once. The rearrangement joins TRBV11-2 to TRBJ2-3, with no clear D. Per the germline V gene, CDR1 is SGHAT and CDR2 is FQNNGV. With 5 bases removed from V and 3 bases from J, the gap between germline ends came to 9 bases. The CDR3 is 13 amino acids. Here the CDR3 reads CASSPSGTDTQYF. The CDR3 DNA reads TGTGCCAGCAGCCCATCAGGAACAGATACGCAGTATTTT.

This chain joins TRBV19 and TRBJ2-1; the D gene is possibly TRBD2 (7 bases). This CDR3 contains 14 residues. V was trimmed by 3 bases and J by 8 bases, leaving 14 bases between them. CDR1 LNHDA and CDR2 SQIVND come from the germline V gene (reference sequence). CDR3 in DNA: TGTGCCAGTAGTATTGGGCGGGGGCTGGATGAGCAGTTCTTC. This sequence encodes CASSIGRGLDEQFF.

The rearrangement joins TRBV9 to TRBJ2-5; TRBD2 aligns across 10 bases. Germline V gives CDR1 SGDLS, CDR2 YYNGEE. The CDR3 contains 16 residues. Trimming cost V 2 bases and J 4 bases; bases outside gene matches: 8. The CDR3 DNA is TGTGCCAGCAGCGTCAGTAGCGGGAGGTTTCGAGAGACCCAGTACTTC. Translated, it gives CASSVSSGRFRETQYF. Supplemented by reference TRBV9 and TRBJ2-5, the full variable domain reads DSGVTQTPKHLITATGQRVTLRCSPRSGDLSVYWYQQSLDQGLQFLIQYYNGEERAKGNILERFSAQQFPDLHSELNLSSLELGDSALYFCASSVSSGRFRETQYFGPGTRLLVL.

The chain carries TRBV13 and TRBJ2-7; 12 nucleotides agree with TRBD1. The CDR3 is 15 residues long. V lost 5 bases, J lost 6 bases, and 8 bases stayed unmatched. Germline V gene lookup returns CDR1 PRHDT and CDR2 FYEKMQ (reference sequence). The CDR3 sequence is CASSLFGTGGLEQYF. The CDR3 DNA follows: TGTGCCAGCAGCCTCTTTGGGACAGGGGGCCTCGAGCAGTACTTC.

The V call is TRBV7-9, the J call TRBJ2-5; D is undetermined. V was pared by 2 bases and J by 0 bases, with 13 bases between. Germline V gene sequence: CDR1 SEHNR, CDR2 FQNEAQ (reference sequence). The length of the CDR3 is 16 residues. CDR3 sequence reads: CASSLPHRRNQETQYF. The CDR3, as DNA: TGTGCCAGCAGCTTACCCCACCGACGGAACCAAGAGACCCAGTACTTC.